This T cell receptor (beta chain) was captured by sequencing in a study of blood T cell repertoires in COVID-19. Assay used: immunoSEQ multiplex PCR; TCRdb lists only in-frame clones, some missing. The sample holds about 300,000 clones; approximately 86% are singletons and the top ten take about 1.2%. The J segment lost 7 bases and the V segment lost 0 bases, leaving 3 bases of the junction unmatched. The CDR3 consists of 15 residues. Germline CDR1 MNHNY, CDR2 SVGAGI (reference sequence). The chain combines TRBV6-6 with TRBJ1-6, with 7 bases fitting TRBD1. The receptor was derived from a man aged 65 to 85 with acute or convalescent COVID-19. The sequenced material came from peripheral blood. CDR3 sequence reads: CASSYSQGGNSPLHF. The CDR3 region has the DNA TGTGCCAGCAGTTACTCGCAGGGGGGCAATTCACCCCTCCACTTT.